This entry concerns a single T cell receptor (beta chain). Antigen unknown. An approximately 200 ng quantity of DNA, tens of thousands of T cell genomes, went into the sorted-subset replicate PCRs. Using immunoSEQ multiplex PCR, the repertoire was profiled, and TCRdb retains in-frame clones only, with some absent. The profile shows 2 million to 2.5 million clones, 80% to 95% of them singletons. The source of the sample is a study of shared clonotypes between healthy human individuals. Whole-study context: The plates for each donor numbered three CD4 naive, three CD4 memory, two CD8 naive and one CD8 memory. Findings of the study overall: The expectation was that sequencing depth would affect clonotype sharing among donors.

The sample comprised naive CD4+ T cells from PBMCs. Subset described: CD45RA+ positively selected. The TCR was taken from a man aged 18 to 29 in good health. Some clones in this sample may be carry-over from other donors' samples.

The CDR3 sequence is CASSPQTGVVREAFF. The CDR3 nucleotides read TGTGCCAGCAGTCCGCAGACAGGGGTAGTGCGTGAAGCTTTCTTT. The V and J genes are TRBV28 and TRBJ1-1, with TRBD1 matching 8 bases. This CDR3 contains 15 residues. Germline V CDR1 and CDR2: MDHEN, SYDVKM. V shed 5 bases and J 7 bases; nucleotides not matched to a gene: 12.